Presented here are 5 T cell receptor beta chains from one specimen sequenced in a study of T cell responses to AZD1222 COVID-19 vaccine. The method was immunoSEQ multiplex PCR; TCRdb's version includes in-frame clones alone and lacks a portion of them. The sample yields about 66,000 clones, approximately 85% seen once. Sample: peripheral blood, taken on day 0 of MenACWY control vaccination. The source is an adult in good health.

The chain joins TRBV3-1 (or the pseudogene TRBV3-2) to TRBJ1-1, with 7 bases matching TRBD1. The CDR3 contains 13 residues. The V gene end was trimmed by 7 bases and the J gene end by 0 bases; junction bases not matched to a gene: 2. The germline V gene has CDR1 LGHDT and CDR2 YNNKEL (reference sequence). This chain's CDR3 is CASKGTVNTEAFF. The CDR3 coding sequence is TGTGCCAGCAAGGGGACAGTGAACACTGAAGCTTTCTTT.

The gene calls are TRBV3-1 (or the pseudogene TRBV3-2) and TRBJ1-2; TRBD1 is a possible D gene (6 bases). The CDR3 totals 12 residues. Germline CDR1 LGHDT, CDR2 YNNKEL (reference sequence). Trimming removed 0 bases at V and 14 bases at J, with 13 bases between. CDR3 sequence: CASSQDQGQKTF. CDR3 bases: TGTGCCAGCAGCCAAGACCAGGGGCAGAAGACCTTC.

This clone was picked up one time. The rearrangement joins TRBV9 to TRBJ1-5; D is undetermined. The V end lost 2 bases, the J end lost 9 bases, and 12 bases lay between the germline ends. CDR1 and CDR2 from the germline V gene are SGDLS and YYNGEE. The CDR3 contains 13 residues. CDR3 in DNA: TGTGCCAGCAGCGTGGAGGCGCGGTCGCCCCAGCATTTT. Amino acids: CASSVEARSPQHF.

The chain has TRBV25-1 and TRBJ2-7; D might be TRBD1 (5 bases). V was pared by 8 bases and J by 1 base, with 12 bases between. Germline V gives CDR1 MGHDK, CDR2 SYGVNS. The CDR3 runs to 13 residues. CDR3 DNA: TGTGCCAGCGCGACAGACTCTTCCTACGAGCAGTACTTC. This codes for CASATDSSYEQYF.

CDR3 amino acids: CASSVNRGETQYF. The CDR3 coding sequence is TGTGCCAGCAGTGTGAATCGGGGAGAGACCCAGTACTTC. The rearrangement joins TRBV6-4 to TRBJ2-5; maybe TRBD2 (5 bases). The CDR3 length is 13 residues. Trimming removed 4 bases from V and 4 bases from J, with 10 bases in between. Germline V gene sequence: CDR1 MRHNA, CDR2 SNTAGT.